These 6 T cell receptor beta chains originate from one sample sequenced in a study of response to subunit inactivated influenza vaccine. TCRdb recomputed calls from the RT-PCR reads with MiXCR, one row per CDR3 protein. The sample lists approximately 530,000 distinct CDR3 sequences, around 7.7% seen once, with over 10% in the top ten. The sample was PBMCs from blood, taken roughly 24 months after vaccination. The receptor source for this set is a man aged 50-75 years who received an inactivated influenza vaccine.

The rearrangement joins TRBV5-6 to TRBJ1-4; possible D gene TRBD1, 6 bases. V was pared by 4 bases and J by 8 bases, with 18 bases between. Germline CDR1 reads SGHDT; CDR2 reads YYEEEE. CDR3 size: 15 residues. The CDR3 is CASSLTGSPDEKLFF. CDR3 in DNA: TGTGCCAGCAGCCTAACAGGGTCCCCCGACGAAAAACTGTTTTTT.

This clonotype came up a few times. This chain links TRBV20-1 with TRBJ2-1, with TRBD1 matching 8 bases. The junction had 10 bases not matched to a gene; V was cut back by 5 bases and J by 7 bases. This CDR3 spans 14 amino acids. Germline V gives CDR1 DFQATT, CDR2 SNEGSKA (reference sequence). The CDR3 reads CSASGTGLGNEQFF. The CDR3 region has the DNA TGCAGTGCTTCTGGGACAGGTCTGGGGAATGAGCAGTTCTTC.

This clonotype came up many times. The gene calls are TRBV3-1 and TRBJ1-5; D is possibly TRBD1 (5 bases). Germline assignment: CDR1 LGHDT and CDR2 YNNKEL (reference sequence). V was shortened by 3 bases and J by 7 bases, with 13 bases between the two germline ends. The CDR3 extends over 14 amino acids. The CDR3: CASSQGVSGQPQHF. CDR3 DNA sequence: TGTGCCAGCAGCCAGGGGGTGTCGGGCCAGCCCCAGCATTTT. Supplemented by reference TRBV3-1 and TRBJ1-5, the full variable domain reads DTAVSQTPKYLVTQMGNDKSIKCEQNLGHDTMYWYKQDSKKFLKIMFSYNNKELIINETVPNRFSPKSPDKAHLNLHINSLELGDSAVYFCASSQGVSGQPQHFGDGTRLSIL.

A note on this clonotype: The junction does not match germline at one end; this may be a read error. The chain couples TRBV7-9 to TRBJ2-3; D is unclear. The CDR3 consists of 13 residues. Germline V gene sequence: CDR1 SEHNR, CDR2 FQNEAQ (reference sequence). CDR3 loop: CASNLGSTDTQYF. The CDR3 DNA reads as TGTGCCAGCAACTTAGGAAGCACAGATACGCAGTATTTT. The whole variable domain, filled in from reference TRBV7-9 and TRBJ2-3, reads DTGVSQNPRHKITKRGQNVTFRCDPISEHNRLYWYRQTLGQGPEFLTYFQNEAQLEKSRLLSDRFSAERPKGSFSTLEIQRTEQGDSAMYLCASNLGSTDTQYFGPGTRLTVL.

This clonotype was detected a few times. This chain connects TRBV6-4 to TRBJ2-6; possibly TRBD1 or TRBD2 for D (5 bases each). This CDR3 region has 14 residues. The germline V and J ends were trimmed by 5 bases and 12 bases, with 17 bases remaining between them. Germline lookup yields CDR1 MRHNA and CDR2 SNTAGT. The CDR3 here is CASSRETASPVLTF. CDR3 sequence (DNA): TGTGCCAGCAGTAGGGAGACAGCATCCCCCGTCCTGACTTTC.

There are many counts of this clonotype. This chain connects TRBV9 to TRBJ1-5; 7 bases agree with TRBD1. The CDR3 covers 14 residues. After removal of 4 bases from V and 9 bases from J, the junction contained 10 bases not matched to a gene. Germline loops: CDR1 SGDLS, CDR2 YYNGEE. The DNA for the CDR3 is TGTGCCAGCAGCCGAGGACAGGTCCCAGGGCCCCAGCATTTT. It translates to CASSRGQVPGPQHF.